This T cell receptor (beta chain) originates from a study of cytomegalovirus exposure and HLA in healthy donors. Overall study: The roughly 120 validation repertoires used the same platform as the 550 to 800 first-cohort repertoires (as reported by a later analysis). Study findings and constraints: About 150 TCR beta chains were listed as cytomegalovirus-associated.

Measured with immunoSEQ multiplex PCR; TCRdb has only the in-frame clones, and not every one. The sample shows roughly 56,000 clones, 93% of them seen only once. This clone was recorded only once. Its cognate antigen is unknown. The CDR3 is 12 amino acids. CDR1 and CDR2 (germline): SGHRS, YFSETQ. V dropped 4 bases and J dropped 7 bases, with 9 bases sitting between them. This clonotype was obtained from a woman between 18 and 30 years old in good health and CMV-seropositive. V usage is TRBV5-1 and J usage is TRBJ2-1, with D possibly matching TRBD1 (5 bases). Input material: PBMCs. CDR3 coding DNA: TGCGCCAGCAGCATTACAGGAAATGAGCAGTTCTTC. Translated: CASSITGNEQFF.